The 21 T cell receptor beta chains in this list originate from one sample, sequenced in a study of radiotherapy plus CTLA-4 blockade in lung cancer. Profiling relied on immunoSEQ multiplex PCR, and the TCRdb table lists in-frame clones only, not all of them. The data contain about 54,000 clones, roughly three quarters of them singletons. This specimen consisted of peripheral blood, obtained from a patient treated with radiotherapy plus ipilimumab. These receptors all come from a human donor with non-small cell lung cancer who had a partial response to radiotherapy plus ipilimumab.

This chain joins TRBV18 and TRBJ2-2; 10 bases line up with TRBD1. Germline values: CDR1 KGHSH, CDR2 LQKENI. The J segment lost 3 bases and the V segment lost 6 bases, leaving 7 bases of the junction unmatched. This CDR3 contains 16 residues. The CDR3 DNA follows: TGTGCCAGCTCGCAGACAGGGGGCGCTGACACCGGGGAGCTGTTTTTT. Its translation is CASSQTGGADTGELFF.

This sequence joins TRBV6-5 and TRBJ1-1, with 9 positions matching TRBD1. The CDR3 sequence is 13 residues long. Germline trimming cut 6 bases from V and 4 bases from J; bases unmatched to any gene: 3. Per the germline V gene, CDR1 is MNHEY and CDR2 is SVGAGI. DNA of the CDR3: TGTGCCAGCAGAGGGACAGGGACCACTGAAGCTTTCTTT. Translated: CASRGTGTTEAFF.

CDR3 DNA: TGCGCCAGCAGCCCTACAGGGGTAGGTAGCACTGAAGCTTTCTTT. Encoded protein: CASSPTGVGSTEAFF. The V gene is TRBV4-3, the J gene TRBJ1-1, with 7 bases lining up with TRBD1. V shed 4 bases, J shed 4 bases, and the junction held 9 bases outside the gene matches. The germline gives CDR1 LGHNA, CDR2 YSLEER. The CDR3 extends over 15 amino acids.

This rearrangement joins TRBV30 to TRBJ1-1, with unresolved D. The CDR3 runs to 14 residues. The V gene's germline CDR1 is GTSNPN and CDR2 SVGIG (reference sequence). V was trimmed by 0 bases and J by 2 bases, leaving 10 bases between them. The CDR3 spells CAWSVGQVNTEAFF. The CDR3, as DNA: TGTGCCTGGAGTGTTGGGCAGGTCAACACTGAAGCTTTCTTT.

This clone appeared a few times. The V and J genes are TRBV5-6 and TRBJ1-2, with D maybe TRBD1 (6 bases). V lost 4 bases and J 2 bases, leaving 12 bases between the germline ends. Germline values: CDR1 SGHDT, CDR2 YYEEEE. The CDR3 sequence is 14 residues long. CDR3 nucleotide sequence: TGTGCCAGCAGCGGCAGTACAGGGAACTATGGCTACACCTTC. Translated, it gives CASSGSTGNYGYTF.

The chain recombines TRBV9 with TRBJ1-4, with a tentative D call TRBD1 (5 bases). Germline V gene data show CDR1 as SGDLS and CDR2 as YYNGEE. The CDR3 sequence is 15 residues long. V lost 5 bases and J lost 5, with 16 bases in between. The CDR3 DNA reads TGTGCCAGCAGTGCAGGCGCCCAGGGAAATGAAAAACTGTTTTTT. This codes for CASSAGAQGNEKLFF.

This clone was seen more than once but under ten times. The chain recombines TRBV2 with TRBJ1-2; perhaps TRBD1 as D (6 bases). This CDR3 region has 14 residues. V lost 4 bases and J 2 bases, leaving 11 bases between the germline ends. The germline CDR1 and CDR2 sequences are SNHLY and FYNNEI. This CDR3 reads CASSAGQGNYGYTF. CDR3 DNA sequence: TGTGCCAGCAGTGCAGGGCAGGGGAACTATGGCTACACCTTC.

In this sample, this clone turned up a few times. The chain carries TRBV7-2 and TRBJ2-7; TRBD1 aligns across 10 bases. Germline CDR1 and CDR2: SGHTA and FQGNSA. The CDR3 covers 15 residues. J was trimmed by 4 bases and V by 5 bases; bases with no gene match: 8. In DNA, the CDR3 is TGTGCCAGCAGCCAAGAGGGACAGGGGTTTTACGAGCAGTACTTC. This translates into CASSQEGQGFYEQYF.

This clone was recorded a few times. The chain links TRBV11-2 to TRBJ1-2; the D is unclear. Per germline, CDR1 SGHAT and CDR2 FQNNGV. V gave up 5 bases and J gave up 3 bases, with 10 bases separating them. This CDR3 is 13 amino acids long. The CDR3 region is CASSDRGHYGYTF. The CDR3 coding sequence is TGTGCCAGCAGCGATCGAGGCCACTATGGCTACACCTTC. Full variable domain (remainder filled in from reference TRBV11-2 and TRBJ1-2): EAGVAQSPRYKIIEKRQSVAFWCNPISGHATLYWYQQILGQGPKLLIQFQNNGVVDDSQLPKDRFSAERLKGVDSTLKIQPAKLEDSAVYLCASSDRGHYGYTFGSGTRLTVV.

V gene TRBV19 combines with J gene TRBJ2-7; possibly TRBD2 for D (6 bases). This CDR3 comprises 15 residues. Germline V gene sequence: CDR1 LNHDA, CDR2 SQIVND (reference sequence). Deletions cut 3 bases from V and 2 bases from J, with 14 bases between. The DNA of the CDR3 is TGTGCCAGTAGTATTAAGGGGACTCCAACCTACGAGCAGTACTTC. The encoded protein is CASSIKGTPTYEQYF.

The genes are TRBV11-1 and TRBJ1-1; D remains ambiguous. Germline-derived CDR1 and CDR2 are SGHAT and FQDESV (reference sequence). This CDR3 is built from 15 residues. The ends were cut back, 3 bases at V and 1 base at J, with 12 bases in the middle. CDR3: CASSFRAAPNTEAFF. The CDR3 DNA sequence: TGTGCCAGCAGCTTTCGTGCAGCGCCGAACACTGAAGCTTTCTTT.

This chain connects TRBV6-6 to TRBJ1-5, with unresolved D. The CDR3 is 13 residues long. The V and J ends lost 5 bases and 7 bases respectively, with 12 bases between them. The germline V gene has CDR1 MNHNY and CDR2 SVGAGI (reference sequence). CDR3 DNA sequence: TGTGCCAGCAGTGACGGAGGAGTGCAGCCCCAGCATTTT. It encodes CASSDGGVQPQHF.

The J gene is TRBJ2-5, the V gene TRBV19; TRBD2 aligns across 8 bases. This CDR3 is built from 15 residues. The V gene's germline CDR1 is LNHDA and CDR2 SQIVND (reference sequence). The V gene end was trimmed by 5 bases and the J gene end by 1 base; junction bases not matched to a gene: 6. CDR3 loop: CASSQQRGFQETQYF. The CDR3 coding sequence is TGTGCCAGTAGTCAGCAGCGGGGGTTCCAAGAGACCCAGTACTTC.

This clone was counted once. The chain employs TRBV19 and TRBJ2-7, with 7 nucleotides matching TRBD1. The CDR3 runs to 15 residues. Trimming removed 6 bases from V and 2 bases from J; junction bases left unmatched: 10. Germline CDR1 is LNHDA and CDR2 is SQIVND (reference sequence). The CDR3 region is CASRPTGDGPYEQYF. CDR3 DNA sequence: TGTGCCAGTAGGCCCACAGGGGACGGCCCCTACGAGCAGTACTTC.

The chain joins TRBV5-4 to TRBJ2-7, with 7 positions matching TRBD1. The CDR3 has 14 residues. V lost 4 bases and J lost 2; bases outside the gene matches: 6. From germline, CDR1 is SGHNT and CDR2 YYREEE (reference sequence). The CDR3 spells CASSMTGSPYEQYF. The CDR3, as DNA: TGTGCCAGCAGCATGACAGGGTCCCCCTACGAGCAGTACTTC.

V is TRBV4-1 and J is TRBJ1-1; possible D gene TRBD1, 6 bases. Germline V gene lookup returns CDR1 MGHRA and CDR2 YSYEKL. This CDR3 has 14 amino acids. V dropped 1 base and J dropped 7 bases, with 13 bases sitting between them. In DNA, the CDR3 is TGCGCCAGCAGCCAAGGCTGGGGGCAGCTTGAAGCTTTCTTT. Amino acids: CASSQGWGQLEAFF.

The chain is built from TRBV7-2 and TRBJ2-7; 14 nucleotides line up with TRBD2. V lost 4 bases, J lost 6 bases, and 5 bases stayed unmatched. The CDR3 contains 15 residues. Germline CDR1 reads SGHTA; CDR2 reads FQGNSA. The chain's CDR3 is CASSSGLAGGREQYF. Here the CDR3 DNA reads TGTGCCAGCAGCTCAGGACTAGCGGGGGGCCGCGAGCAGTACTTC.

This sequence joins TRBV19 and TRBJ1-6; D remains ambiguous. Per the germline V gene, CDR1 is LNHDA and CDR2 is SQIVND (reference sequence). Trimming pared 5 bases from V and 4 bases from J, leaving 9 bases between. There are 14 residues in the CDR3. The CDR3, as DNA: TGTGCCAGTAGTTCCCCGGGATATAATTCACCCCTCCACTTT. Protein sequence: CASSSPGYNSPLHF.

This clone has only one observation. The J gene is TRBJ1-5, the V gene TRBV27; TRBD1 matches 7 bases. Germline lookup yields CDR1 MNHEY and CDR2 SMNVEV (reference sequence). Trimming took 6 bases from V and 0 from J; bases not matched to a gene: 5. This CDR3 spans 15 amino acids. The DNA for the CDR3 is TGTGCCAGCAGCCCACAGGGGTATAGCAATCAGCCCCAGCATTTT. Amino acid sequence: CASSPQGYSNQPQHF.

The chain is built from TRBV18 and TRBJ1-5, with 9 bases aligning to TRBD1. The CDR3 length is 14 residues. J was trimmed by 4 bases and V by 6 bases; bases with no gene match: 4. Germline CDR1 KGHSH, CDR2 LQKENI. The CDR3 DNA reads TGTGCCAGCTCCCCGGGGACAGGGAATCAGCCCCAGCATTTT. It is translated as CASSPGTGNQPQHF.

This clone was observed once. The J gene is TRBJ2-1, the V gene TRBV6-1; 7 bases align to TRBD1. Germline trimming cut 1 base from V and 7 bases from J; bases unmatched to any gene: 13. The CDR3 loop spans 17 amino acids. Germline CDR1 is MNHNS and CDR2 is SASEGT. CDR3 sequence: CASSEVDEDRFRNEQFF. The CDR3 region has the DNA TGTGCCAGCAGTGAAGTAGATGAGGACAGGTTTCGGAATGAGCAGTTCTTC.